This T cell receptor (beta chain) was captured by sequencing in a study of T cells in Graves' hyperthyroidism and ophthalmopathy. Study-level background: Initial diagnosis, before any treatment, was when peripheral blood was collected. General study points: A model using 13 V-J features told ophthalmopathy apart from stable hyperthyroidism.

A patient was excluded if there was uncontrolled infection, other autoimmune disease, pregnancy or lactation. Clinicians diagnosed patients from clinical symptoms, serum thyroxine and TRAb, thyroid ultrasound and orbital computed tomography. This clonotype was counted many times. Its antigen is not identified. Germline V gene data show CDR1 as DFQATT and CDR2 as SNEGSKA (reference sequence). The CDR3 is 15 residues long. The junction had 16 bases not matched to a gene; V was cut back by 6 bases and J by 8 bases. From RNA transcripts, TCR beta CDR3 regions were amplified. First-round RT-PCR of the TCR CDR3 relied on the HTBI primer set. TCRdb used MiXCR to reprocess the multiplex PCR reads, holding one entry per CDR3 protein. The table records some 370,000 distinct CDR3 sequences, about 15% of them present only once.

The TCR comes from a woman aged 30 to 39 with Graves' hyperthyroidism that later progressed to Graves' ophthalmopathy. V is TRBV20-1 and J is TRBJ2-3, with TRBD2 matching over 8 bases. The sample comprised blood. CDR3 loop: CSANNPSEAGATQYF. The CDR3 nucleotides read TGCAGTGCCAATAACCCATCCGAAGCGGGGGCTACGCAGTATTTT.